This T cell receptor beta chain was recorded in a study of blood T cell repertoires in COVID-19 (dated by TCRdb to the early 2020s). The study in broad terms: The collaborator samples originated in the United States, Italy and Spain and spanned the acute and convalescent phases of COVID-19. The prospective study material was composed of cDNA or gDNA derived from T cells, B-cell-depleted T cells, or PBMCs. Deeply sampled blood TCRbeta repertoires from subjects exposed to, actively infected with, or recovered from COVID-19 were included in the dataset. The repertoires were released in a freely available public database intended as a resource for research on the immune response to SARS-CoV-2. The samples were drawn from two sources: the first 160 participants of the ongoing ImmuneRACE study, and 1,000 to 1,500 subjects contributed by 6 global collaborators. The sample metadata nearly always contained a de-identified subject ID, COVID-19 status, age in years and sex. HLA class I and class II types, where available, came from metadata supplied by the sample provider rather than from assay-based typing.

Points the paper makes about the study in general: The quantity of clinical and demographic metadata differed by source and by participant and was supplied without curation.

Including the terminal cysteine and phenylalanine, the CDR3 comprises 13 residues. CDR3 DNA only is kept here, 39 bases in frame from base 1. The germline V gene (reference sequence) yields LGHDT for CDR1 and YNNKEL for CDR2. The trim is 0 bases for V and 4 bases for J, with a gap of 6 bases between the germline ends. Points on this clone: The antigen it recognizes is unknown. No base qualities exist here, and no much larger clone lies one base off it.

TCRbeta CDR3 regions were amplified from genomic DNA using the immunoSEQ Assay, a bias-controlled multiplex PCR. In the paper's pipeline: The number of nucleated cells in each sample was estimated by amplification of reference gene primers within the assay. To quantify the absolute abundance of each unique TCRbeta CDR3 rearrangement, sequence reads were collapsed and filtered. For each sample, productive Simpson clonality was calculated by taking the square root of Simpson's diversity index across productive rearrangements. Drawn from immuneACCESS, this table holds only the in-frame rearrangements with V and J called that TCRdb kept. Clones are partly lost; checked studies trace under half to an unresolved V gene and leave the rest unexplained. The V and J calls and clone size come from that table; D and trimming were worked out from the DNA. This sample has over 100,000 clones in its table, and 75% to 90% of those were observed once. The ten largest clones represent about 18% of the sample.

Collaborating institutions collected whole blood in K2EDTA tubes following their own protocols. For TCRbeta analysis, collaborators shipped samples as frozen whole blood, isolated PBMCs, or DNA extracted from either of those sample types. Sequenced input: peripheral blood. Recombination linked TRBV3-1 (or the pseudogene TRBV3-2) to TRBJ1-2, with no confident D gene call. The source of this sequence is a human donor with acute or convalescent COVID-19. The donor label of this sample is uncertain. The base sequence is TGTGCCAGCAGCCAAGAGCTAGGCTATGGCTACACCTTC. Protein translation: CASSQELGYGYTF.